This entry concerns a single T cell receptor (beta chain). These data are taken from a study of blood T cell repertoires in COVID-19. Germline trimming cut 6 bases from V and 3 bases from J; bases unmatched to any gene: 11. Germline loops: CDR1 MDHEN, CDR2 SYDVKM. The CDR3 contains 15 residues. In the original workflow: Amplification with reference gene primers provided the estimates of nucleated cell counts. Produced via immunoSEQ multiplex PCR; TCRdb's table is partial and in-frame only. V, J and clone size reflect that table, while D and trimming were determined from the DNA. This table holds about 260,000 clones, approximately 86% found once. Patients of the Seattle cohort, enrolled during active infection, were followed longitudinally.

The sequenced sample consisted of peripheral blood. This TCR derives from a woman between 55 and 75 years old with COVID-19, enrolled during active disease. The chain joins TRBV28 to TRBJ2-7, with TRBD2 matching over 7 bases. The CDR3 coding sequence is TGTGCCAGCAGCCCCCCGGGGGGTAGAGACTACGAGCAGTACTTC. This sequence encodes CASSPPGGRDYEQYF.